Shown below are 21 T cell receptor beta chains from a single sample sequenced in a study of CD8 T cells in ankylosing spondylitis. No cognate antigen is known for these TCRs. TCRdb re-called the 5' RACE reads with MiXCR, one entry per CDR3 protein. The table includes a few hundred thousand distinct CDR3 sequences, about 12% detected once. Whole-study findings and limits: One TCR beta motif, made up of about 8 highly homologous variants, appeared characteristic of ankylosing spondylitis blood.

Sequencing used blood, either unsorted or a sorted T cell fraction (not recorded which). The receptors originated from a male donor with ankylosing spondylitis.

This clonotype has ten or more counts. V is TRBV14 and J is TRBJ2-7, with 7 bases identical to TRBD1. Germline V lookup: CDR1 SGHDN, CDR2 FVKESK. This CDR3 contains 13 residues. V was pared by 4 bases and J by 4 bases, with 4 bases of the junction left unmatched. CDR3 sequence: CASSLWDRYEQYF. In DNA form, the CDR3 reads TGTGCCAGCAGCCTATGGGACAGATACGAGCAGTACTTC.

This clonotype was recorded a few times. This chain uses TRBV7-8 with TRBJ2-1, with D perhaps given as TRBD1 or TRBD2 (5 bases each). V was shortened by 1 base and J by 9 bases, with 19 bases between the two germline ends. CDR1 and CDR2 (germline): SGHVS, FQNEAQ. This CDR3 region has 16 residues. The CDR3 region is CASSLEGRGTEGEQFF. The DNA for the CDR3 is TGTGCCAGCAGCTTAGAGGGACGTGGGACCGAGGGTGAGCAGTTCTTC.

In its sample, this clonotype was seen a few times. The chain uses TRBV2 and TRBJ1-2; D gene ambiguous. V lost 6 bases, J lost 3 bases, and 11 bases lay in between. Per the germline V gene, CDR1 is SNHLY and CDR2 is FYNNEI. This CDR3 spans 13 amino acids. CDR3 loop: CASRSRADYGYTF. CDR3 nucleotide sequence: TGTGCCAGCAGAAGCCGGGCTGACTATGGCTACACCTTC.

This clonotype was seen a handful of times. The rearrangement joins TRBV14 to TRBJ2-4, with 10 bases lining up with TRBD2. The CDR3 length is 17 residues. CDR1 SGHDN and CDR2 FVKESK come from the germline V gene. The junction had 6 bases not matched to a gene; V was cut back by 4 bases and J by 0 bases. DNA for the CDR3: TGTGCCAGCAGCCTTCGGCCTAGCGGGAGAGCCAAAAACATTCAGTACTTC. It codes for CASSLRPSGRAKNIQYF.

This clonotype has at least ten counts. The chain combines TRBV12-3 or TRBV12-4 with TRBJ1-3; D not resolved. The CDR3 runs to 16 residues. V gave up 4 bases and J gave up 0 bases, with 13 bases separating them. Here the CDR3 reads CASSWASVISGNTIYF. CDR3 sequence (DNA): TGTGCCAGCAGTTGGGCCAGTGTAATCTCTGGAAACACCATATATTTT.

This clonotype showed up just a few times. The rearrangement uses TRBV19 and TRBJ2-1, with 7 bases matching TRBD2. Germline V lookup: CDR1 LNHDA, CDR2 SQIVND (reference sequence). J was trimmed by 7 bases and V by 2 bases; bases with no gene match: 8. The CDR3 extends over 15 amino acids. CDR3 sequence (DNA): TGTGCCAGTAGTATAATCGGGCTAGCGGTGAATGAGCAGTTCTTC. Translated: CASSIIGLAVNEQFF.

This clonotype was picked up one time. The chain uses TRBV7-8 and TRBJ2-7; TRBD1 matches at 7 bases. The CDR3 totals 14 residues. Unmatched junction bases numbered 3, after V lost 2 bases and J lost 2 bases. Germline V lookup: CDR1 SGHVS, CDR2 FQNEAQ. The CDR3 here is CASSLLTGPYEQYV. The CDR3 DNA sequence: TGTGCCAGCAGCTTACTGACAGGGCCCTACGAGCAGTACGTC.

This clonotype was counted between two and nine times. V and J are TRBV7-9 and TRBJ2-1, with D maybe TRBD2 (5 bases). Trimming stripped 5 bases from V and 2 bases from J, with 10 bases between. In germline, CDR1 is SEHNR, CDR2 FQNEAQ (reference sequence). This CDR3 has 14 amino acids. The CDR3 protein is CASSRTGAYNEQFF. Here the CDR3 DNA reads TGTGCCAGCAGCCGGACTGGGGCCTACAATGAGCAGTTCTTC.

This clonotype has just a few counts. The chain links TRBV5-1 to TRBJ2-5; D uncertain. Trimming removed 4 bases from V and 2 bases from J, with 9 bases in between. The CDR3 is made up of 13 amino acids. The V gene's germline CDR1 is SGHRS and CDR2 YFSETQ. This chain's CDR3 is CASSLPSQETQYF. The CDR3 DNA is TGCGCCAGCAGCCTCCCGTCACAAGAGACCCAGTACTTC.

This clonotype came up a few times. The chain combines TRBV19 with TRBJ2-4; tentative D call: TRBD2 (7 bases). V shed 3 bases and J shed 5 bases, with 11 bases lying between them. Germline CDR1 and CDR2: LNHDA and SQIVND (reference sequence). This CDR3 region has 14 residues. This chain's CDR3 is CASSMRGGENIQYF. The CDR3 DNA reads TGTGCCAGTAGTATGCGAGGGGGGGAAAACATTCAGTACTTC.

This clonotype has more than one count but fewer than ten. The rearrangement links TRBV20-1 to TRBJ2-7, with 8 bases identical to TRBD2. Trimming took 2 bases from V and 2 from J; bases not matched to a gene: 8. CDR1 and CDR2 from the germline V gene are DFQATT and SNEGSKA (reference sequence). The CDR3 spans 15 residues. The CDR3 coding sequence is TGCAGTGCTAGAATGATTAGCGGGGATCCCTACGAGCAGTACTTC. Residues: CSARMISGDPYEQYF.

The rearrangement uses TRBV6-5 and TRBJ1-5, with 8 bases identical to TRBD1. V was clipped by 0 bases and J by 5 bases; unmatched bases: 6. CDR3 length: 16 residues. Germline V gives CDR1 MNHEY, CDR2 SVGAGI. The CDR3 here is CASSYSIDRGYQPQHF. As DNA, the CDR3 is TGTGCCAGCAGTTACTCAATCGACAGGGGCTATCAGCCCCAGCATTTT.

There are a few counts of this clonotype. CDR3 sequence: CASSYPSSGRAYRSRTQYF. CDR3 DNA: TGTGCCAGCAGTTACCCATCTAGCGGGAGGGCCTACCGGTCCCGGACGCAGTATTTT. This rearrangement joins TRBV6-2 or TRBV6-3 to TRBJ2-3; TRBD2 aligns across 12 bases. V lost 2 bases and J lost 9; bases outside the gene matches: 18. CDR3 length: 19 residues. Germline V gene sequence: CDR1 MNHEY, CDR2 SVGEGT.

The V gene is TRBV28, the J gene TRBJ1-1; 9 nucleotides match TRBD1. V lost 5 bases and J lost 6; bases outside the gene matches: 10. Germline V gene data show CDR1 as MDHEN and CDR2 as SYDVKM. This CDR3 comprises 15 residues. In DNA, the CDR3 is TGTGCCAGCAGTAACCCGGGACAGGGTAGGGCTGAAGCTTTCTTT. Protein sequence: CASSNPGQGRAEAFF.

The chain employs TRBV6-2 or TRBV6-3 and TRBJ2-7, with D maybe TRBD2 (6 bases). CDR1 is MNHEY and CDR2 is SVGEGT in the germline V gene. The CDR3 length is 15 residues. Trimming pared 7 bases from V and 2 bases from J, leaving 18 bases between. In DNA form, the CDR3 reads TGTGCCAGCACTCCCCGGAGGGAGGTTCCCTACGAGCAGTACGTC. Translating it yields CASTPRREVPYEQYV.

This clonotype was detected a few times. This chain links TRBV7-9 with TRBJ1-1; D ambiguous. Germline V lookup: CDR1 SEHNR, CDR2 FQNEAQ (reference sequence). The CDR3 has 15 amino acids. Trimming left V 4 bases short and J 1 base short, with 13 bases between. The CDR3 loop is CASSSRTDGNTEAFF. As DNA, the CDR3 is TGTGCCAGCAGCTCCCGGACGGATGGGAACACTGAAGCTTTCTTT. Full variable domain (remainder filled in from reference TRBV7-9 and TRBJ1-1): DTGVSQNPRHKITKRGQNVTFRCDPISEHNRLYWYRQTLGQGPEFLTYFQNEAQLEKSRLLSDRFSAERPKGSFSTLEIQRTEQGDSAMYLCASSSRTDGNTEAFFGQGTRLTVV.

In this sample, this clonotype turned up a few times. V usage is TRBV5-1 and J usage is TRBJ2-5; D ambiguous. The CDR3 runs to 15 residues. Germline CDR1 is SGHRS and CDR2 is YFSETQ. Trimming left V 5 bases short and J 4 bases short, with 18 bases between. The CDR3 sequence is CASRPRWGRSETQYF. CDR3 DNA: TGCGCCAGCAGGCCGAGGTGGGGAAGGTCAGAGACCCAGTACTTC. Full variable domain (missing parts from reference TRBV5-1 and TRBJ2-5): KAGVTQTPRYLIKTRGQQVTLSCSPISGHRSVSWYQQTPGQGLQFLFEYFSETQRNKGNFPGRFSGRQFSNSRSEMNVSTLELGDSALYLCASRPRWGRSETQYFGPGTRLLVL.

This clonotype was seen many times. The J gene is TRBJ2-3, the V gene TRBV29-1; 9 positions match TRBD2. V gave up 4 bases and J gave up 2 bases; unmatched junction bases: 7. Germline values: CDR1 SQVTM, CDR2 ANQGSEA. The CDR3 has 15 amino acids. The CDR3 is CSVGKAGGLTDTQYF. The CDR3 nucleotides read TGCAGCGTTGGAAAAGCGGGAGGACTCACAGATACGCAGTATTTT.

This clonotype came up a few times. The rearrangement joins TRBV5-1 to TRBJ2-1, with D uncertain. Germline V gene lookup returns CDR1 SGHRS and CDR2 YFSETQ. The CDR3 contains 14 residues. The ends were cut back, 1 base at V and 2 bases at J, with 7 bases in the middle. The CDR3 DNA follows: TGCGCCAGCAGCTTGTTTTACACCTACAATGAGCAGTTCTTC. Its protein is CASSLFYTYNEQFF.

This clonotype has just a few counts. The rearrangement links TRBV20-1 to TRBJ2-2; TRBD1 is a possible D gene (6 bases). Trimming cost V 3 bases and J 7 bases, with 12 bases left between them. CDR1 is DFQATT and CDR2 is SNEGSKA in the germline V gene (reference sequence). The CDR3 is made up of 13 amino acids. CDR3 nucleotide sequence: TGCAGTGCTAGGCAGGGGCTGGGCGGGGAGCTGTTTTTT. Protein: CSARQGLGGELFF.

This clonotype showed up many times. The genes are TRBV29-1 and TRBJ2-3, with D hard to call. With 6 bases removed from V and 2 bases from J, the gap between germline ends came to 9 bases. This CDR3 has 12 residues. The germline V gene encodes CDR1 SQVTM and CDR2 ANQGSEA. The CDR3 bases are TGCAGCGTGGACGCAGCCACAGATACGCAGTATTTT. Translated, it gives CSVDAATDTQYF.